This is a list of T cell receptor beta chains from one sample in a study of breast tumors, draining lymph nodes, adjacent tissues. A single record per CDR3 protein comes from TCRdb applying MiXCR to the multiplex PCR reads. The sample has 150,000 to 250,000 distinct CDR3 sequences; around 33% are singletons. Sample: axillary lymph node tissue. The receptors come from a female donor with breast cancer. Some clones in this sample may be carry-over from other donors' samples. CDR3s include the opening cysteine and the closing phenylalanine or tryptophan. D genes are given only for firm matches. Where a row states a size, it is once, few, many or the class of an expanded clone; other rows omit it.

j_call	clone_size	d_call	cdr3_length	v_call	cdr3_nt	cdr3_aa
TRBJ1-5	many	-	14	TRBV5-6	TGTGCCAGCAGCTTTCGAGGGGGCAATCAGCCCCAGCATTTT	CASSFRGGNQPQHF
TRBJ2-5	-	TRBD2	15	TRBV29-1	TGCAGCCCCGGACTAGCGGGGCAACTCCAAGAGACCCAGTACTTC	CSPGLAGQLQETQYF
TRBJ2-7	-	TRBD2	15	TRBV6-6	TGTGCCAGCAGTCACTCGAAGGCGGGAGAGAACGAGCGGTACTTC	CASSHSKAGENERYF
TRBJ1-2	many	-	15	TRBV12-3/TRBV12-4	TGTGCCAGCAGTCAGGGTCGCGGAGGCCTCGGGGGCTACACCTTC	CASSQGRGGLGGYTF
TRBJ1-3	many	-	15	TRBV11-2	TGTGCCAGCAGCTTAGAAGGTCTTTCTGGAAACACCATATATTTT	CASSLEGLSGNTIYF
TRBJ2-7	many	-	14	TRBV6-2/TRBV6-3	TGTGCCAGCAGTTACTCGAATCAGGGCTACGAGCAGTACTTC	CASSYSNQGYEQYF
TRBJ2-7	many	TRBD1	15	TRBV13	TGTGCCAGCAGCTCTTTCCGGGACAGCTCCTACGAGCAGTACTTC	CASSSFRDSSYEQYF
TRBJ2-1	many	TRBD2	16	TRBV20-1	TGCAGTGCTAGAGAAGGGTCGGGGGGGCAAGGGGATGAGCAGTTCTTC	CSAREGSGGQGDEQFF
TRBJ2-5	-	TRBD2	14	TRBV11-1	TGTGCCAGCGGGACTAGCGGGGGGTCAGAGACCCAGTACTTC	CASGTSGGSETQYF
TRBJ1-5	many	-	15	TRBV6-6	TGTGCCAGCAGGGGGCGGGTGGGTAGCAATCAGCCCCAGCATTTT	CASRGRVGSNQPQHF
TRBJ2-3	-	-	13	TRBV6-1	TGTGCCACCGGTGGGGCCCGCACAGATACGCAGTATTTT	CATGGARTDTQYF
TRBJ2-3	-	TRBD2	15	TRBV7-9	TGTGCCAGCAGCTCCCGGGAAGCGGGAATCCTCCCCCAGTATTTT	CASSSREAGILPQYF
TRBJ1-1	-	-	13	TRBV5-8	TGTGCCAGCAGCTTGGGGACCTGGAATGACGCTTTCTTT	CASSLGTWNDAFF
TRBJ2-3	many	TRBD1	15	TRBV11-2	TGTGCCAGCAGCCCCGGGACAGGGGAGGCCGATACGCAGTATTTT	CASSPGTGEADTQYF
TRBJ2-7	many	TRBD2	14	TRBV20-1	TGCAGTGCTGGATTAGCGGGAGGGCTCTACGAGCAGTACTTC	CSAGLAGGLYEQYF
TRBJ1-4	many	TRBD1	13	TRBV20-1	TGCAGTGCTACCGACAGGGGAAGGGAAAAACTGTTTTTT	CSATDRGREKLFF
TRBJ1-6	many	-	15	TRBV2	TGTGCCAGCAGTGCGGACGGGGGGGCGGGTCCACCCCTCCACTTT	CASSADGGAGPPLHF
TRBJ1-5	-	-	15	TRBV7-2	TGTGCCAGCAGCCCCTGGGGGAGTCCGGAACAGCCCCAGCATTTT	CASSPWGSPEQPQHF
TRBJ1-4	many	-	15	TRBV13	TGTGCCAGCAGCTTATTCAGGGGCACCAATGAAAAACTGTTTTTT	CASSLFRGTNEKLFF
TRBJ2-6	many	-	15	TRBV7-8	TGTGCCAGCAGCTATAGTGACTCTGGGGCCAACGTCCTGACTTTC	CASSYSDSGANVLTF
TRBJ2-1	many	TRBD2	17	TRBV15	TGTGCCACCAGCAGAGATCCCCCTGGCGGGGGGTTCAATGAGCAGTTCTTC	CATSRDPPGGGFNEQFF
TRBJ2-5	-	TRBD1	16	TRBV15	TGTGCCGCCAGCAGAGGGGGGACAGGGGTTAAGCGGACCCAGCACTTC	CAASRGGTGVKRTQHF
TRBJ2-7	once	-	15	TRBV18	TGTGCCAGCTTTCAAGCAGGGACCTATGCTTCCGGGCAGTACTTC	CASFQAGTYASGQYF
TRBJ1-6	many	TRBD1	14	TRBV3-1	TGTGCCAGCAGCCACGAGACAGGGAATTCACCCCTCCACTTT	CASSHETGNSPLHF
TRBJ2-7	many	-	13	TRBV19	TGTGCCAGTAGTGGGGAAATTCCCTACGAGCAGTACTTC	CASSGEIPYEQYF
TRBJ2-7	many	-	14	TRBV6-5	TGTGCCAGCAGTTACTCGGTGACCTCCTACGAGCAGTACTTC	CASSYSVTSYEQYF
TRBJ1-1	-	-	14	TRBV12-3/TRBV12-4	TGTGCCAGCAGTTTTGAACAGGGAATGTTTAGGGCTTTCTTT	CASSFEQGMFRAFF
TRBJ2-1	many	-	13	TRBV19	TGTGCCAGTCGACATCGGGCCCTCAATGAGCAGTTCTTC	CASRHRALNEQFF
TRBJ1-5	many	-	15	TRBV5-5	TGTGCCAGCAGCGCGGCCATCACAGCAGATCAGCCCCAGCATTTT	CASSAAITADQPQHF
TRBJ2-2	many	-	12	TRBV7-9	TGTGCCAGCAGCCGGGGCTTCGGGGAGCTGTTTTTT	CASSRGFGELFF
TRBJ1-1	-	-	13	TRBV19	TGTGCCAGTAGTATCCCGGGATACACTGAAGCTTTCTTT	CASSIPGYTEAFF
TRBJ1-2	-	-	16	TRBV3-1	TGTGCCAGCGGGCCGGGGGCCCCGGGACGGAACTATGGCTACACCTTC	CASGPGAPGRNYGYTF
TRBJ2-1	-	-	13	TRBV11-3	TGTGCCAGCAGCTCCTCCAATTGCAATGAGCAGTTCTTC	CASSSSNCNEQFF